These 10 T cell receptor beta chains came from one sample sequenced in a study of shared clonotypes between healthy human individuals. Profiling relied on immunoSEQ multiplex PCR, and the TCRdb table lists in-frame clones only, not all of them. The table shows roughly 400,000 clones, with 95% to 97% occurring only once. The sequencing input was memory CD8+ T cells sorted from blood. Documented subset: CD45RO+ cells pooled with CCR7-negative TemRA cells. The receptors were sampled from a man in his thirties or forties in good health.

The chain links TRBV28 to TRBJ2-3; 7 nucleotides align to TRBD2. Germline lookup yields CDR1 MDHEN and CDR2 SYDVKM. CDR3 length: 13 amino acids. The V segment lost 11 bases and the J segment 1 base; nucleotides outside the gene matches: 6. The CDR3 DNA sequence: TGTGCCCATTCTAGCGGAGGCACAGATACGCAGTATTTT. Encoded protein: CAHSSGGTDTQYF.

This rearrangement joins TRBV19 to TRBJ1-1; no firm D call. Trimming removed 5 bases from V and 2 bases from J, with 12 bases in between. The CDR3 sequence is 14 residues long. Germline V CDR1 and CDR2: LNHDA, SQIVND (reference sequence). Written as DNA, the CDR3 is TGTGCCAGTAGTCTTAGGCAGGTTAACACTGAAGCTTTCTTT. It yields the protein CASSLRQVNTEAFF.

The chain links TRBV11-2 to TRBJ2-7; TRBD1 aligns across 9 bases. CDR3 length equals 14 residues. Losses at the gene ends were 5 bases for V and 10 bases for J; bases not matched to a gene: 12. CDR1 and CDR2 (germline): SGHAT, FQNNGV. The CDR3 bases are TGTGCCAGCAGCCCAGTCCAGGACAGGGGAGGACAGTACTTC. Translating it yields CASSPVQDRGGQYF. Complete variable domain (other parts from reference TRBV11-2 and TRBJ2-7): EAGVAQSPRYKIIEKRQSVAFWCNPISGHATLYWYQQILGQGPKLLIQFQNNGVVDDSQLPKDRFSAERLKGVDSTLKIQPAKLEDSAVYLCASSPVQDRGGQYFGPGTRLTVT.

This clone came up a few times. V gene TRBV30 combines with J gene TRBJ1-1, with 7 bases aligning to TRBD1. The J segment lost 0 bases and the V segment lost 3 bases, leaving 4 bases of the junction unmatched. CDR3 size: 14 residues. The germline V gene encodes CDR1 GTSNPN and CDR2 SVGIG (reference sequence). CDR3 protein: CAWSTGVMNTEAFF. In DNA, the CDR3 is TGTGCCTGGAGCACAGGGGTCATGAACACTGAAGCTTTCTTT.

V gene TRBV5-6 combines with J gene TRBJ2-4; 10 bases agree with TRBD2. Trimming cost V 0 bases and J 0 bases; bases outside gene matches: 0. Per germline, CDR1 SGHDT and CDR2 YYEEEE. The CDR3 totals 16 residues. CDR3 protein: CASSLGLAGAKNIQYF. The CDR3 DNA reads TGTGCCAGCAGCTTGGGACTAGCGGGAGCCAAAAACATTCAGTACTTC.

The V and J genes are TRBV19 and TRBJ1-1; 7 bases are shared with TRBD1. CDR1 is LNHDA, CDR2 SQIVND, per germline (reference sequence). J was trimmed by 6 bases and V by 3 bases; bases with no gene match: 4. The CDR3 runs to 13 residues. CDR3 sequence: CASSILQGAEAFF. In DNA form, the CDR3 reads TGTGCCAGTAGTATCCTCCAGGGGGCTGAAGCTTTCTTT.

The chain couples TRBV30 to TRBJ2-7; 7 nucleotides align to TRBD1. Trimming removed 1 base from V and 5 bases from J; junction bases left unmatched: 8. Per germline, CDR1 GTSNPN and CDR2 SVGIG (reference sequence). The CDR3 sequence is 14 residues long. CDR3 sequence reads: CAWSAATGRNEQYF. In nucleotides, the CDR3 is TGTGCCTGGAGTGCCGCGACAGGGAGAAACGAGCAGTACTTC.

The chain employs TRBV15 and TRBJ2-5; no firm D call. The V gene lost 0 bases and the J gene lost 1 base, with 9 bases spanning the gap. Germline V gives CDR1 LNHNV, CDR2 YYDKDF (reference sequence). This CDR3 spans 15 amino acids. CDR3 residues: CATSRDASLQETQYF. For the CDR3, the DNA is TGTGCCACCAGCAGAGATGCCAGCCTCCAAGAGACCCAGTACTTC.

The chain is built from TRBV6-1 and TRBJ2-4; 8 positions match TRBD1. With 2 bases clipped from V and 3 bases from J, the junction kept 6 bases outside the gene matches. The CDR3 runs 16 residues. Germline V gives CDR1 MNHNS, CDR2 SASEGT. The CDR3 nucleotides read TGTGCCAGCAGTGAAAAGGGGACAGGTTACAAAAACATTCAGTACTTC. Protein sequence: CASSEKGTGYKNIQYF.

The chain has TRBV2 and TRBJ2-7; TRBD1 matches at 9 bases. Per germline, CDR1 SNHLY and CDR2 FYNNEI. This CDR3 contains 16 residues. Trimming removed 4 bases from V and 4 bases from J; junction bases left unmatched: 11. CDR3 amino acids: CASSGTKDRGLYEQYF. The CDR3 DNA reads as TGTGCCAGCAGTGGGACTAAGGACAGGGGCCTATACGAGCAGTACTTC.